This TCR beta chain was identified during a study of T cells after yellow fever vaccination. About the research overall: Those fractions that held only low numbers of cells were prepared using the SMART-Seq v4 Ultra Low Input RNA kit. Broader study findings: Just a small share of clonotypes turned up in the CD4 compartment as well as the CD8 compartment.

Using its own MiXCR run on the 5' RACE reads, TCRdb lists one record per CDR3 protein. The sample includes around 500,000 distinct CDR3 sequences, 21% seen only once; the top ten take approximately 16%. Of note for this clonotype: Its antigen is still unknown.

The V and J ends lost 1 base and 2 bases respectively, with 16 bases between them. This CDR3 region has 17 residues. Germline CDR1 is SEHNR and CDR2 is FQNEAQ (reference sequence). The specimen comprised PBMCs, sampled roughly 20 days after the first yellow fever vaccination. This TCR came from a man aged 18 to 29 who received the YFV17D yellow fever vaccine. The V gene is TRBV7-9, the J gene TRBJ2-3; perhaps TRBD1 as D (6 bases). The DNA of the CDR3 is TGTGCCAGCAGCTTAGAACGTGTCAGGGGAATCACAGATACGCAGTATTTT. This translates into CASSLERVRGITDTQYF.